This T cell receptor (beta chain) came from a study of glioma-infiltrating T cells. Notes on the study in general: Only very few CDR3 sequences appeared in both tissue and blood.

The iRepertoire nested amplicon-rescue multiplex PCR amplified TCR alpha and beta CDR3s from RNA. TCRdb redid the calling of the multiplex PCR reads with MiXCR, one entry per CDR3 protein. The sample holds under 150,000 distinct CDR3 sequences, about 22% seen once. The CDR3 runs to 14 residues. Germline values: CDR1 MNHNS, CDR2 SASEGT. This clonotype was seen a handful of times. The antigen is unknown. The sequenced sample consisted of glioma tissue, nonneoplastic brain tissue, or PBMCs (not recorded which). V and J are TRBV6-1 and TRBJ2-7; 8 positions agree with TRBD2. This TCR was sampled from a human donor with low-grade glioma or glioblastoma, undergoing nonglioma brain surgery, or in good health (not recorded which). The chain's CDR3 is CAISEGLGAPWQYV. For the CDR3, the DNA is TGTGCCATCAGTGAGGGACTAGGGGCCCCCTGGCAGTACGTC.